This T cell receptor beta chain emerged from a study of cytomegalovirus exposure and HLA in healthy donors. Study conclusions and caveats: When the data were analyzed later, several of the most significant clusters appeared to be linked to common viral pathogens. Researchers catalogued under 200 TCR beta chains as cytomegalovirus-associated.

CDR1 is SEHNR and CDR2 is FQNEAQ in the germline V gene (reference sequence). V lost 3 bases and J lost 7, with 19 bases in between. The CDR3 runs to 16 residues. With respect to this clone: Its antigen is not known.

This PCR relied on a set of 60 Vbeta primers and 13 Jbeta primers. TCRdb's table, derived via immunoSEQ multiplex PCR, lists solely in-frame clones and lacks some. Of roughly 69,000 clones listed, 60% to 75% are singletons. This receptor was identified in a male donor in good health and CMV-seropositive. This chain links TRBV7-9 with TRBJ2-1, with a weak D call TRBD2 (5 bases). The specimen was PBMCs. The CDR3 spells CASSLRLAKDGNEQFF. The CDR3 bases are TGTGCCAGCAGCTTGCGGTTAGCGAAAGATGGGAATGAGCAGTTCTTC.